This entry lists 19 T cell receptor beta chains sequenced from one sample in a study of control samples from healthy donors and cancer patients. Sequenced by immunoSEQ multiplex PCR; TCRdb stores in-frame clones only, minus some. Among 70,000 to 85,000 clones listed, approximately 80% were seen once. Sequencing was done on a sample of PBMCs. Receptors were obtained from a man between 60 and 70 years old with head and neck cancer.

The CDR3 coding sequence is TGTGCCAGCAGCCAAGAACTAGATTACTACGAGCAGTACTTC. Its translation is CASSQELDYYEQYF. The chain employs TRBV4-2 and TRBJ2-7, with TRBD2 as a possible D gene (5 bases). This CDR3 contains 14 residues. Germline CDR1 and CDR2: LGHNA and YNFKEQ. The V gene lost 0 bases and the J gene lost 3 bases, with 9 bases spanning the gap.

J is TRBJ1-1 and V is TRBV4-1; 7 nucleotides align to TRBD1. This CDR3 has 17 residues. The V gene's germline CDR1 is MGHRA and CDR2 YSYEKL. With V trimmed by 1 base and J by 6 bases, 14 bases remained unmatched. This CDR3 reads CASSQVSFRDRHAEAFF. CDR3 DNA sequence: TGCGCCAGCAGCCAAGTCAGTTTCCGGGACAGACACGCTGAAGCTTTCTTT.

This clone was counted a single time. The V call is TRBV10-3, the J call TRBJ1-2; perhaps TRBD1 as D (5 bases). The V end lost 11 bases, the J end lost 4 bases, and 17 bases lay between the germline ends. The CDR3 is 13 amino acids. Germline V gene lookup returns CDR1 ENHRY and CDR2 SYGVKD. CDR3 in amino acids: CAVGKTASYGYTF. The CDR3 DNA reads TGTGCCGTGGGGAAGACAGCGAGCTATGGCTACACCTTC.

This clone turned up a few times. The same CDR3 is also encoded by other DNA sequences in this sample. This chain links TRBV11-3 with TRBJ2-1; D could derive from TRBD1 or TRBD2 (7 bases each). The germline V gene encodes CDR1 SGHNT and CDR2 YENEEA. The ends were cut back, 0 bases at V and 0 bases at J, with 15 bases in the middle. The CDR3 length is 18 residues. CDR3 DNA: TGTGCCAGCAGCTTAGATCAGGGGGGGAGTAGCTCCTACAATGAGCAGTTCTTC. As protein: CASSLDQGGSSSYNEQFF.

This chain connects TRBV7-8 to TRBJ2-3, with D uncertain. Deletions cut 2 bases from V and 6 bases from J, with 15 bases between. Germline-derived CDR1 and CDR2 are SGHVS and FQNEAQ. The CDR3 length is 15 residues. CDR3 amino acids: CASSLNPGAPDTQYF. The DNA of the CDR3 is TGTGCCAGCAGCTTAAACCCCGGTGCCCCGGATACGCAGTATTTT.

The CDR3 region is CASSLDRDGYTF. The CDR3 DNA reads TGTGCCAGCAGCTTGGATAGGGATGGCTACACCTTC. This rearrangement joins TRBV5-5 to TRBJ1-2; no firm D call. The CDR3 contains 12 residues. Trimming stripped 0 bases from V and 6 bases from J, with 6 bases between. The germline V gene encodes CDR1 SGHKS and CDR2 YYEKEE (reference sequence).

This clone was counted a single time. The chain couples TRBV7-9 to TRBJ2-6; D uncertain. This CDR3 has 13 amino acids. V was cut by 1 base and J by 3 bases, with 1 base left in between. Germline assignment: CDR1 SEHNR and CDR2 FQNEAQ (reference sequence). The CDR3 loop is CASSLGGANVLTF. In DNA, the CDR3 is TGTGCCAGCAGCTTAGGTGGGGCCAACGTCCTGACTTTC.

The chain links TRBV21-1 to TRBJ1-2. TRBV21-1 is deemed a pseudogene. The CDR3 is 16 residues long. CDR3 DNA sequence: TGTGCCAGCAGCCTGCTGATGGAGTTGGCTAACTATGGCTACACCTTC. It specifies CASSLLMELANYGYTF.

The V and J genes are TRBV18 and TRBJ1-3, with D possibly being TRBD1 (5 bases). Trimming cost V 4 bases and J 0 bases, with 10 bases left between them. Germline CDR1 and CDR2: KGHSH and LQKENI. The length of the CDR3 is 15 residues. The CDR3 loop is CASSLFDSSGNTIYF. The CDR3 DNA is TGTGCCAGCTCACTTTTCGACAGCTCTGGAAACACCATATATTTT.

The chain recombines TRBV2 with TRBJ2-5; TRBD1 might be the D (6 bases). This CDR3 contains 15 residues. V lost 3 bases and J lost 1, with 12 bases in between. Looked up from germline, CDR1 is SNHLY and CDR2 is FYNNEI. CDR3 protein: CASSDWGHPQETQYF. DNA for the CDR3: TGTGCCAGCAGTGATTGGGGGCACCCCCAAGAGACCCAGTACTTC.

Here the CDR3 reads CASSYFLGGYTF. The CDR3 bases are TGTGCCAGCAGCTATTTTTTGGGAGGCTACACCTTC. The chain recombines TRBV7-2 with TRBJ1-2; D remains unclear. The germline V gene encodes CDR1 SGHTA and CDR2 FQGNSA. Trimming removed 4 bases at V and 8 bases at J, with 11 bases between. There are 12 residues in the CDR3.

The genes are TRBV3-1 (or the pseudogene TRBV3-2) and TRBJ2-2; D might be TRBD1 (5 bases). V gave up 4 bases and J gave up 0 bases, with 12 bases separating them. Looked up from germline, CDR1 is LGHDT and CDR2 is YNNKEL (reference sequence). The CDR3 is 16 residues long. The CDR3 loop reads CASSPTEQANTGELFF. The CDR3 region has the DNA TGTGCCAGCAGCCCCACAGAACAGGCGAACACCGGGGAGCTGTTTTTT.

This chain links TRBV5-4 with TRBJ2-5; D is possibly TRBD1 (6 bases). Per the germline V gene, CDR1 is SGHNT and CDR2 is YYREEE (reference sequence). The CDR3 has 14 residues. V dropped 4 bases and J dropped 4 bases, with 14 bases sitting between them. CDR3 bases: TGTGCCAGCAGCCGGGACAATCAACGAGAGACCCAGTACTTC. Translating gives CASSRDNQRETQYF.

J is TRBJ2-5 and V is TRBV27, with D tentatively TRBD1 (5 bases). This CDR3 has 12 residues. Trimming removed 6 bases at V and 2 bases at J, with 7 bases between. Germline CDR1 MNHEY, CDR2 SMNVEV (reference sequence). The CDR3, as DNA: TGTGCCAGCAGAGGGGTTCAAGAGACCCAGTACTTC. Translation: CASRGVQETQYF.

This clone was counted only a few times. The gene calls are TRBV30 and TRBJ1-6; no clear D gene. Trimming pared 2 bases from V and 13 bases from J, leaving 12 bases between. In germline, CDR1 is GTSNPN, CDR2 SVGIG (reference sequence). The CDR3 extends over 12 amino acids. The CDR3 region is CAWSRVVDPLHF. The CDR3 coding sequence is TGTGCCTGGAGTCGTGTGGTGGACCCCCTCCACTTT.

V and J are TRBV19 and TRBJ2-6, with 7 bases matching TRBD2. With V trimmed by 3 bases and J by 4 bases, 15 bases remained unmatched. Germline V gives CDR1 LNHDA, CDR2 SQIVND (reference sequence). This CDR3 comprises 19 residues. This CDR3 is CASSIRLGGIFFGANVLTF. The CDR3 coding sequence is TGTGCCAGTAGTATCCGTCTGGGGGGGATTTTCTTCGGGGCCAACGTCCTGACTTTC.

This clone has just a few counts. J is TRBJ2-7 and V is TRBV7-9; no clear D gene. V was cut by 5 bases and J by 0 bases, with 14 bases left in between. The V gene's germline CDR1 is SEHNR and CDR2 FQNEAQ (reference sequence). There are 15 residues in the CDR3. The CDR3 loop is CASSGRGHSSYEQYF. In DNA form, the CDR3 reads TGTGCCAGCAGCGGACGCGGCCACAGCTCCTACGAGCAGTACTTC.

This chain uses TRBV9 with TRBJ2-1, with 10 bases lining up with TRBD2. The CDR3 is made up of 16 amino acids. Germline trimming cut 0 bases from V and 9 bases from J; bases unmatched to any gene: 9. CDR1 is SGDLS, CDR2 YYNGEE, per germline. CDR3: CASSVGASGSITEQFF. Here the CDR3 DNA reads TGTGCCAGCAGCGTAGGCGCTAGCGGGAGTATAACTGAGCAGTTCTTC.

The rearrangement joins TRBV5-1 to TRBJ2-3; D is uncertain. V dropped 7 bases and J dropped 4 bases, with 16 bases sitting between them. Germline V gene sequence: CDR1 SGHRS, CDR2 YFSETQ. CDR3 length: 14 residues. DNA of the CDR3: TGCGCCAGCGCCAGAAATGGGCTATCAGATACGCAGTATTTT. As protein: CASARNGLSDTQYF.